The 8 T cell receptor beta chains in this list originate from one sample, sequenced in a study of HIV-infected children after antiretroviral therapy interruption. Unique molecular identifiers were included in an RNA-based 3' RACE TCR library. TCRdb processed the 3' RACE reads anew with MiXCR; each CDR3 protein has one entry. The table shows nearly 15,000 distinct CDR3 sequences, with approximately 3.6% occurring only once. Specified treatment: PENTA 11 planned treatment interruption arm or continuous ART arm. The source was CD45RO+ CD8+ T cells from PBMCs, pooled from several time points, collected from a donor given antiretroviral therapy, either interrupted or continuous. The subset: memory CD8+ CD45RO+ CD45RA- T cells. These receptors came from a pool of human donors with HIV.

The sample holds many counts of this clonotype. CDR3 coding DNA: TGTGCCAGCAGTTTATGGGGTAACGAGCAGTTCTTC. Amino acids: CASSLWGNEQFF. This chain connects TRBV27 to TRBJ2-1; D ambiguous. The CDR3 is 12 amino acids. CDR1 MNHEY and CDR2 SMNVEV come from the germline V gene (reference sequence). V was trimmed by 1 base and J by 10 bases, leaving 8 bases between them.

This clonotype is judged medium-sized. The rearrangement uses TRBV6-5 and TRBJ2-1; D is perhaps TRBD1 (6 bases). Germline V CDR1 and CDR2: MNHEY, SVGAGI. The V end was cut by 6 bases, the J end by 6 bases, with 21 bases between. The CDR3 is 16 residues long. CDR3 residues: CASRMSQGRHTNEQFF. The CDR3 DNA reads TGTGCCAGCAGAATGTCTCAGGGGCGTCATACCAATGAGCAGTTCTTC.

This clonotype is medium-sized by share. The rearrangement uses TRBV12-3 or TRBV12-4 and TRBJ1-2; 7 bases are shared with TRBD1. This CDR3 is 13 amino acids long. Trimming cost V 4 bases and J 10 bases; bases outside gene matches: 9. CDR3 DNA: TGTGCCAGCAGTTCCGGGACAGTGTACGACTACACCTTC. Residues: CASSSGTVYDYTF.

This clonotype came up many times. The V gene is TRBV4-1, the J gene TRBJ2-7; D is possibly TRBD2 (5 bases). V lost 4 bases to trimming and J lost 7 bases, with 26 bases between them. The CDR3 loop spans 17 amino acids. CDR1 MGHRA and CDR2 YSYEKL come from the germline V gene. The CDR3 spells CASSPQPRVRSSGEQYF. In DNA, the CDR3 is TGCGCCAGCAGCCCACAACCCCGGGTCCGATCTTCGGGGGAGCAGTACTTC.

This sequence joins TRBV7-8 and TRBJ2-7; D could derive from TRBD1 or TRBD2 (5 bases each). Germline loops: CDR1 SGHVS, CDR2 FQNEAQ. The V end lost 1 base, the J end lost 3 bases, and 10 bases lay between the germline ends. This CDR3 is built from 14 residues. The CDR3 region has the DNA TGTGCCAGCAGCTTAGGACTGGGGGACTACGAGCAGTACTTC. It specifies CASSLGLGDYEQYF.

This clonotype was recorded at least ten times. This sequence joins TRBV15 and TRBJ1-1; 7 nucleotides align to TRBD1. The CDR3 is made up of 14 amino acids. Germline CDR1 and CDR2: LNHNV and YYDKDF (reference sequence). The V gene end was trimmed by 1 base and the J gene end by 5 bases; junction bases not matched to a gene: 4. CDR3 amino acids: CATSRGGGQTEAFF. The DNA of the CDR3 is TGTGCCACCAGCAGAGGAGGGGGCCAGACTGAAGCTTTCTTT.

In this sample, this clonotype turned up many times. The gene calls are TRBV12-3 or TRBV12-4 and TRBJ2-2; 8 bases align to TRBD1. The CDR3 spans 19 residues. Germline trimming cut 3 bases from V and 5 bases from J; bases unmatched to any gene: 17. This CDR3 reads CASSFEPAARTGLTGELFF. The CDR3 DNA is TGTGCCAGCAGTTTTGAACCGGCAGCGAGGACAGGGCTAACCGGGGAGCTGTTTTTT.

This clonotype has at least ten counts. The chain couples TRBV5-1 to TRBJ2-7, with D hard to call. Germline-derived CDR1 and CDR2 are SGHRS and YFSETQ. V lost 4 bases and J 4 bases, leaving 9 bases between the germline ends. The CDR3 sequence is 12 residues long. CDR3 loop: CASSDSKYEQYF. CDR3 DNA sequence: TGCGCCAGCAGCGATTCTAAGTACGAGCAGTACTTC. Full variable domain (outside the CDR3, taken from reference TRBV5-1 and TRBJ2-7): KAGVTQTPRYLIKTRGQQVTLSCSPISGHRSVSWYQQTPGQGLQFLFEYFSETQRNKGNFPGRFSGRQFSNSRSEMNVSTLELGDSALYLCASSDSKYEQYFGPGTRLTVT.